The present entry profiles one T cell receptor (beta chain) with its context. The method was immunoSEQ multiplex PCR; TCRdb's version includes in-frame clones alone and lacks a portion of them. The sample has roughly 260,000 clones, less than 85% seen once. There are 14 residues in the CDR3. CDR1 and CDR2 from the germline V gene are MDHEN and SYDVKM. The germline V and J ends were trimmed by 2 bases and 5 bases, with 12 bases remaining between them. The sample is drawn from a study of blood T cell repertoires in COVID-19. Material: peripheral blood. J is TRBJ1-2 and V is TRBV28; D is possibly TRBD1 (5 bases). This receptor was identified in a woman aged 18-29 years with acute or convalescent COVID-19. The CDR3 loop reads CASSLTGVRYGYTF. The CDR3 DNA is TGTGCCAGCAGTTTAACGGGGGTTCGTTATGGCTACACCTTC.